The clone carrying this T cell receptor beta chain turned up a few times. Per the authors' pipeline: Amplification with reference gene primers provided the estimates of nucleated cell counts. TCRdb keeps only in-frame clones here, not all; method: immunoSEQ multiplex PCR. From that table come the V and J calls and clone size; the DNA was used to work out D and trimming. Among about 140,000 clones listed, almost 85% were seen once. The data derive from a study of blood T cell repertoires in COVID-19. As for the study in general: PBMCs, B-cell-depleted T cells, or T cells provided the cDNA or gDNA that made up the material.

The CDR3 has 14 amino acids. Deletions cut 2 bases from V and 5 bases from J, with 12 bases between. Per the germline V gene, CDR1 is MNHEY and CDR2 is SMNVEV (reference sequence). This chain joins TRBV27 and TRBJ2-5; D may be TRBD1 (5 bases). Sequencing input: peripheral blood. This sequence originates from a man in his fifties or sixties with acute or convalescent COVID-19. The CDR3, as DNA: TGTGCCAGCAGTTTAACCAGGGTTCGGGAGACCCAGTACTTC. It translates to CASSLTRVRETQYF.